This T cell receptor beta chain was sequenced in a study of CD8+CD57+ T cells in acquired aplastic anemia. As for this clonotype: Its specificity is unknown.

Study-level findings and limits: About 29 CD8+ CDR3 sequences occurred in both the patients and the controls. The study found no significant CD8+ Simpson's diversity difference between patients and controls.

Patients who underwent sequencing had shown CD8+CD57+ cell expansion by flow cytometry. The germline CDR1 and CDR2 sequences are SGHVS and FNYEAQ. The CDR3 sequence is 16 residues long. The ends lost 1 base at V and 13 bases at J; junction bases unmatched: 15. According to the study, genomic DNA was the template for TCR beta VDJ and CDR3 profiling. TCRdb analysed the reads with MiXCR anew, one entry per CDR3 protein. The data hold 200,000 to 300,000 distinct CDR3 sequences, with around 82% observed a single time. The receptor comes from a human donor with aplastic anemia. The chain uses TRBV7-6 and TRBJ2-1, with TRBD2 matching over 8 bases. Sequencing input: sorted CD4+, CD8+, or CD8+CD57+ T cells (not recorded which) from PBMCs. The CDR3 protein is CASSLERGAGGANQFF. The CDR3 DNA is TGTGCCAGCAGCTTAGAAAGGGGCGCGGGGGGCGCTAACCAGTTCTTC.